Below are 29 T cell receptor beta chains sequenced from a single sample in a study of identical twins. TCRdb called the 5' RACE reads again in MiXCR, with one record for every CDR3 protein. The table records around 480,000 distinct CDR3 sequences, approximately 15% of them present only once. These same data were also listed under a study on yellow fever vaccine responses in identical twins.

The sequencing sample was made of CD4+ T cells sorted from blood. Source of these receptors: a young woman in good health.

This clonotype was counted at least ten times. The V gene is TRBV28, the J gene TRBJ1-5; D call uncertain. The ends were cut back, 6 bases at V and 0 bases at J, with 12 bases in the middle. CDR1 MDHEN and CDR2 SYDVKM come from the germline V gene. This CDR3 has 15 amino acids. The CDR3: CASSPSRSSNQPQHF. CDR3 bases: TGTGCCAGCAGCCCTAGTCGGTCTAGCAATCAGCCCCAGCATTTT.

This clonotype was detected only a few times. The J gene is TRBJ1-1, the V gene TRBV7-9, with D unresolved. CDR1 is SEHNR, CDR2 FQNEAQ, per germline (reference sequence). Trimming shortened V by 5 bases and J by 1 base, and 11 bases separated the two germline ends. The CDR3 has 14 residues. CDR3 sequence (DNA): TGTGCCAGCAGCCCTTCGGGGTGGAACACTGAAGCTTTCTTT. It translates to CASSPSGWNTEAFF.

The chain joins TRBV20-1 to TRBJ1-1; D is unresolved. This CDR3 comprises 14 residues. CDR1 and CDR2 (germline): DFQATT, SNEGSKA (reference sequence). The ends were cut back, 0 bases at V and 1 base at J, with 9 bases in the middle. CDR3 region: CSARDRHKNTEAFF. CDR3 in DNA: TGCAGTGCTAGAGATCGCCACAAGAACACTGAAGCTTTCTTT.

This sequence joins TRBV9 and TRBJ1-1, with 8 nucleotides matching TRBD1. The V segment lost 3 bases and the J segment 0 bases; nucleotides outside the gene matches: 4. The CDR3 extends over 15 amino acids. Germline values: CDR1 SGDLS, CDR2 YYNGEE. The DNA for the CDR3 is TGTGCCAGCAGCGGAAGACAGGGGATGAACACTGAAGCTTTCTTT. Its protein product is CASSGRQGMNTEAFF.

This clonotype appeared a few times. This chain links TRBV20-1 with TRBJ2-7; a possible D gene is TRBD2 (5 bases). This CDR3 region has 14 residues. The V gene's germline CDR1 is DFQATT and CDR2 SNEGSKA (reference sequence). Trimming stripped 0 bases from V and 3 bases from J, with 12 bases between. The chain's CDR3 is CSARDPLARYEQYF. The DNA for the CDR3 is TGCAGTGCTAGAGATCCTCTAGCCCGCTACGAGCAGTACTTC.

This clonotype was seen more than once but under ten times. In DNA, the CDR3 is TGTGCCAGTAGTTCGGACAGGGGCGCCTACAATGAGCAGTTCTTC. This codes for CASSSDRGAYNEQFF. The chain uses TRBV19 and TRBJ2-1; 9 nucleotides match TRBD1. The V segment lost 5 bases and the J segment 2 bases; nucleotides outside the gene matches: 4. CDR1 LNHDA and CDR2 SQIVND come from the germline V gene (reference sequence). This CDR3 comprises 15 residues. Filled out from reference TRBV19 and TRBJ2-1, the complete variable domain reads DGGITQSPKYLFRKEGQNVTLSCEQNLNHDAMYWYRQDPGQGLRLIYYSQIVNDFQKGDIAEGYSVSREKKESFPLTVTSAQKNPTAFYLCASSSDRGAYNEQFFGPGTRLTVL.

This clonotype was counted a few times. The rearrangement links TRBV6-6 to TRBJ1-2; no definite D call. The CDR3 is made up of 12 amino acids. Germline assignment: CDR1 MNHNY and CDR2 SVGAGI (reference sequence). V was shortened by 8 bases and J by 5 bases, with 12 bases between the two germline ends. CDR3: CASWVAGYGYTF. The CDR3 bases are TGTGCCAGCTGGGTAGCGGGGTATGGCTACACCTTC.

In its sample, this clonotype was seen many times. The chain combines TRBV2 with TRBJ2-2; 9 nucleotides agree with TRBD2. Looked up from germline, CDR1 is SNHLY and CDR2 is FYNNEI. The trim removed 5 bases at V and 0 bases at J, leaving 10 bases unmatched. The length of the CDR3 is 18 residues. CDR3 loop: CASSWVIAGASNTGELFF. In DNA form, the CDR3 reads TGTGCCAGCAGTTGGGTGATAGCGGGGGCTTCGAACACCGGGGAGCTGTTTTTT.

The rearrangement links TRBV20-1 to TRBJ2-1, with 10 bases identical to TRBD1. Germline lookup yields CDR1 DFQATT and CDR2 SNEGSKA (reference sequence). CDR3 length equals 15 residues. Germline trimming cut 5 bases from V and 6 bases from J; bases unmatched to any gene: 10. The CDR3 nucleotides are TGCAGTGCTCCAACAGGGACAGGGGTAAGCAATGAGCAGTTCTTC. Translated, it gives CSAPTGTGVSNEQFF.

This clonotype showed up just a few times. V usage is TRBV9 and J usage is TRBJ2-2; a weak D match, TRBD2 (5 bases). Trimming pared 0 bases from V and 4 bases from J, leaving 10 bases between. Germline CDR1 is SGDLS and CDR2 is YYNGEE. The CDR3 is made up of 15 amino acids. The CDR3 protein is CASSVAGLSTGELFF. The CDR3 bases are TGTGCCAGCAGCGTAGCTGGACTTTCCACCGGGGAGCTGTTTTTT. The full variable domain, completed using reference TRBV9 and TRBJ2-2, is DSGVTQTPKHLITATGQRVTLRCSPRSGDLSVYWYQQSLDQGLQFLIQYYNGEERAKGNILERFSAQQFPDLHSELNLSSLELGDSALYFCASSVAGLSTGELFFGEGSRLTVL.

This clonotype was detected a few times. This chain connects TRBV3-1 to TRBJ1-2, with a tentative D call TRBD1 (5 bases). The V end lost 0 bases, the J end lost 6 bases, and 5 bases lay between the germline ends. Germline values: CDR1 LGHDT, CDR2 YNNKEL (reference sequence). The CDR3 totals 12 residues. CDR3 nucleotide sequence: TGTGCCAGCAGCCAAGAGGGGGATGGCTACACCTTC. Protein: CASSQEGDGYTF.

The chain employs TRBV2 and TRBJ2-3; D possibly corresponds to TRBD1 (6 bases). The CDR3 consists of 14 residues. Trimming took off 6 bases at V and 6 bases at J, with 16 bases between the two ends. Germline V gene data show CDR1 as SNHLY and CDR2 as FYNNEI. The CDR3 sequence: CASRNRVAMDTQYF. CDR3 coding DNA: TGTGCCAGCAGAAACAGGGTGGCGATGGATACGCAGTATTTT.

This clonotype was counted between two and nine times. The rearrangement links TRBV6-5 to TRBJ2-7; tentative D call: TRBD1 (5 bases). The V end lost 2 bases, the J end lost 2 bases, and 13 bases lay between the germline ends. Germline V gives CDR1 MNHEY, CDR2 SVGAGI. This CDR3 contains 15 residues. The CDR3 nucleotides are TGTGCCAGCAGTTACCCTGGGGCAGGGCCCTACGAGCAGTACTTC. This translates into CASSYPGAGPYEQYF.

There are a few counts of this clonotype. The chain links TRBV20-1 to TRBJ2-4; D gene uncertain. CDR1 and CDR2 (germline): DFQATT, SNEGSKA (reference sequence). The CDR3 runs to 16 residues. Trimming took off 0 bases at V and 6 bases at J, with 18 bases between the two ends. The CDR3 bases are TGCAGTGCTAGAGATCATAGGGTATCTTGGGGAAACATTCAGTACTTC. This translates into CSARDHRVSWGNIQYF.

This clonotype showed up just a few times. The chain recombines TRBV20-1 with TRBJ2-1, with 14 positions matching TRBD2. The trim removed 1 base at V and 4 bases at J, leaving 3 bases unmatched. The CDR3 length is 16 residues. The germline V gene encodes CDR1 DFQATT and CDR2 SNEGSKA (reference sequence). The DNA for the CDR3 is TGCAGTGCTAGAGTCCGGACTAGCGGGAGGTACAATGAGCAGTTCTTC. It yields the protein CSARVRTSGRYNEQFF.

The genes are TRBV24-1 and TRBJ2-5; 8 bases fit TRBD1. With V trimmed by 4 bases and J by 10 bases, 4 bases remained unmatched. Per germline, CDR1 KGHDR and CDR2 SFDVKD. CDR3 size: 12 residues. DNA for the CDR3: TGTGCCACCAGTGACCCAGGGGGCGGCCAGTACTTC. This translates into CATSDPGGGQYF.

This chain links TRBV5-1 with TRBJ2-6; D may be TRBD2 (5 bases). From germline, CDR1 is SGHRS and CDR2 YFSETQ. The CDR3 sequence is 15 residues long. Between the trimmed V and J ends, which lost 0 bases and 2 bases, there was a span of 6 bases. The CDR3 here is CASSLGGPGANVLTF. For the CDR3, the DNA is TGCGCCAGCAGCTTGGGAGGGCCTGGGGCCAACGTCCTGACTTTC.

The rearrangement joins TRBV12-3 or TRBV12-4 to TRBJ1-3, with D maybe TRBD1 (5 bases). CDR3 length: 14 amino acids. V was cut by 3 bases and J by 4 bases, with 10 bases left in between. CDR3 residues: CASSLAGYGNTIYF. The CDR3 nucleotides read TGTGCCAGCAGTTTGGCAGGGTACGGAAACACCATATATTTT.

V is TRBV7-9 and J is TRBJ1-1, with D hard to call. There are 12 residues in the CDR3. The V and J ends lost 5 bases and 5 bases respectively, with 9 bases between them. Germline loops: CDR1 SEHNR, CDR2 FQNEAQ (reference sequence). The CDR3 DNA sequence: TGTGCCAGCAGCCCGGACGGGACTGAAGCTTTCTTT. This codes for CASSPDGTEAFF.

The V gene is TRBV20-1, the J gene TRBJ2-1; D is uncertain. V lost 6 bases and J lost 7, with 19 bases in between. CDR1 and CDR2 (germline): DFQATT, SNEGSKA (reference sequence). The CDR3 is 14 amino acids. The CDR3 nucleotides are TGCAGTGCAGCGAGCGATAGGGCCAGTAATGAGCAGTTCTTC. Its translation is CSAASDRASNEQFF.

The rearrangement uses TRBV7-9 and TRBJ2-7; no firm D call. Germline V lookup: CDR1 SEHNR, CDR2 FQNEAQ (reference sequence). CDR3 size: 17 residues. V lost 0 bases to trimming and J lost 1 base, with 16 bases between them. Written as DNA, the CDR3 is TGTGCCAGCAGCTTAGCACCCGAGTGGGGTCCTTCCTACGAGCAGTACTTC. Translated, it gives CASSLAPEWGPSYEQYF.

This clonotype was recorded many times. The V call is TRBV3-1, the J call TRBJ2-2, with 7 positions matching TRBD1. Germline CDR1 LGHDT, CDR2 YNNKEL (reference sequence). After removal of 4 bases from V and 3 bases from J, the junction contained 5 bases not matched to a gene. The CDR3 is 15 amino acids. DNA for the CDR3: TGTGCCAGCAGCCTACAGGGGTCTTACACCGGGGAGCTGTTTTTT. It translates to CASSLQGSYTGELFF.

This clonotype was seen more than once but under ten times. The chain combines TRBV15 with TRBJ2-1, with TRBD2 matching over 11 bases. The V and J ends lost 10 bases and 5 bases, in that order; junction bases with no gene match: 10. The germline V gene encodes CDR1 LNHNV and CDR2 YYDKDF (reference sequence). This CDR3 spans 15 amino acids. The CDR3: CASRDLAGGDNEQFF. DNA of the CDR3: TGTGCCAGCCGAGATCTAGCGGGAGGCGACAATGAGCAGTTCTTC.

The chain employs TRBV7-2 and TRBJ2-1; no definite D call. Germline loops: CDR1 SGHTA, CDR2 FQGNSA. Trimming cost V 0 bases and J 7 bases, with 10 bases left between them. The CDR3 totals 14 residues. The CDR3 spells CASSLASSRNEQFF. The CDR3 DNA is TGTGCCAGCAGCTTAGCGTCGTCTAGGAATGAGCAGTTCTTC.

This clonotype was seen at least ten times. The V and J genes are TRBV21-1 and TRBJ2-2. TRBV21-1 is a pseudogene segment. The CDR3 runs 11 residues. The CDR3 DNA sequence: TGTGCCAGCAACCAGACCGGGGAGCTGTTTTTT. Protein sequence: CASNQTGELFF.

This clonotype was counted only a few times. The chain is built from TRBV28 and TRBJ2-6; 9 bases map to TRBD1. The CDR3 contains 16 residues. CDR1 is MDHEN and CDR2 is SYDVKM in the germline V gene. Trimming at V came to 9 bases and at J to 4 bases, leaving 10 bases not matched to a gene. The CDR3 nucleotides read TGTGCCAGTCTGGACAGGGGATTTTCCGGGGCCAACGTCCTGACTTTC. It encodes CASLDRGFSGANVLTF.

The genes are TRBV5-1 and TRBJ2-5; TRBD2 matches 10 bases. Per germline, CDR1 SGHRS and CDR2 YFSETQ. This CDR3 has 13 residues. V was pared by 4 bases and J by 7 bases, with 4 bases of the junction left unmatched. The CDR3 nucleotides read TGCGCCAGCAGCCTAGCGGGGGAGGGGACCCAGTACTTC. Residues: CASSLAGEGTQYF.

Details on this clonotype: The junction does not match germline at one end; this may be a read error. This sequence joins TRBV29-1 and TRBJ2-7; 7 nucleotides agree with TRBD1. The CDR3 has 13 amino acids. Per germline, CDR1 SQVTM and CDR2 ANQGSEA. The CDR3 protein is CSVVPGGSYEQHF. CDR3 DNA sequence: TGCAGCGTTGTCCCAGGGGGATCCTACGAGCAGCACTTC.

V is TRBV20-1 and J is TRBJ1-6; 8 positions agree with TRBD1. CDR1 and CDR2 from the germline V gene are DFQATT and SNEGSKA (reference sequence). This CDR3 has 16 amino acids. The V and J ends lost 4 bases and 0 bases, in that order; junction bases with no gene match: 5. In DNA, the CDR3 is TGCAGTGCTAACAGGGACAGGAGCTCCTATAATTCACCCCTCCACTTT. Amino acids: CSANRDRSSYNSPLHF.